The TCR beta chain described here comes from a study of persistence of HIV-infected CD4 T cells (TCRdb year 2020). For context, the study as a whole: The study isolated CMV- and HIV-1 Gag-responding CD4+ T cells from ART-treated individuals to examine antigen-driven clonal expansion of HIV-1-infected cells. Cross-participant TCR cluster analysis included 8 participants for CMV and six or seven participants for Gag. Participants had been on suppressive ART for a median of roughly 8 years. Apart from a couple of participants who underwent leukapheresis at a single time point, peripheral blood samples of up to about 180 mL were collected from participants at multiple time points. TCRbeta sequencing assessed the clonality of all cells in each sorted population, while proviral sequencing assessed the clonality of infected cells.

Study-wide conclusions, independent of this receptor: Bulk TCR analyses could not be restricted to the rare CMV-responding cells that actually carried HIV-1 proviruses. Few individuals were included in the study, and only a limited range of antigens was tested. Significantly lower TCRbeta richness was observed in CMV- and Gag-responding cells than in anti-CD3/anti-CD28-responding cells, and higher oligoclonality was observed in CMV-responding cells than in CD3/CD28-stimulated and Gag-responding cells. Within the same sorted populations, how oligoclonal the TCRs were correlated with how oligoclonal the proviruses were. Degenerate expanded CDR3beta sequences were enriched in antigen-responding cells, suggesting convergent selection of CD4+ responses to CMV and Gag.

In the paper's terms, the treatment or condition label means: suppressive antiretroviral therapy. Lysates of CMV-infected fibroblasts were used at 9 to 10 ug/mL for cell stimulation. Memory CD4+ T cells that did not respond, being CD40L-negative, CD69-negative and CD45RO-high, were sorted as memory populations depleted of antigen-responding cells. HIV-1-infected adults in whom suppressive ART had been started during chronic infection were enrolled as participants. Plasma HIV-1 RNA had been undetectable (below 50 copies/mL) in participants for at least 4 years. To be included, participants needed a CD4+ T cell count above 400 cells/uL and a positive CMV serology. Before stimulation, PBMCs were isolated using density centrifugation and then depleted of CD8+ T cells. For around 19 hours, the CD8-depleted PBMCs were stimulated with anti-CD28/CD49d costimulation, a CD40-blocking antibody, and enfuvirtide to prevent new infections. Sorting was done on either a Beckman Coulter MoFlo Legacy or an XDP sorter, and propidium iodide was used to exclude dead cells. For samples with more than one million cells, genomic DNA was extracted with the QIAamp DNA Mini Kit, and for all other samples the Quick-DNA Microprep Kit was used.

The immunoSEQ hsTCRB assay version 4 in survey mode was used to sequence TCRbeta repertoires from genomic DNA. For TCRbeta sequencing, genomic DNA was diluted to around 10 ng/uL, with up to roughly 1 ug used per sample. The study's processing was this. TCRbeta data analysis was done in ImmunoSeq Analyzer 3.0, and diversity was calculated on productive nucleotide rearrangements. The improved Chao index was used to estimate lower-bound TCR diversity, and the Gini coefficient was used to estimate clonality using the Immunarch R package. Different nucleotide rearrangements encoding the same CDR3beta amino acid sequence were counted as distinct clonotypes. Differential abundance analysis found TCRbeta sequences that were significantly enriched in antigen-responding cells compared with anti-CD3/anti-CD28-activated cells. Using predicted peptide-MHC specificity as the basis, GLIPH2 grouped TCRs into clusters, both for each participant individually and for the merged data sets that combined participants. TCRdb carries this immuneACCESS record with in-frame sequences only. Its versions omit some clonotypes, under half of them owing to an unresolved V gene in the studies checked, with the rest unexplained. The DNA gave D and trimming, while V, J and clone size come from that table. The sample has 45,000 to 55,000 clones on record, around 72% of them singletons. The ten largest clones take up around 3% of the sample.

A note on this clone: Its antigen is not yet known. No much larger clone exists at a distance of one base, and base qualities are not known. This same CDR3 is encoded by further DNA sequences in the sample.

Relative to germline, V is 2 bases shorter and J is 1 base shorter, with 9 bases between their ends. As encoded in the germline V gene (reference sequence), CDR1 is SGHKS while CDR2 is YYEKEE. Spanning cysteine to phenylalanine, the CDR3 consists of 14 amino acids. This entry keeps only the CDR3 DNA: 42 bases, framed from base 1. This TCR was recovered from an adult man with HIV who was CMV-seropositive. The sequence joins TRBV5-5 to TRBJ1-1; TRBD1 might be the D gene, on 5 matching bases. Sequenced here: CD4+ T cells sorted from PBMCs after roughly 18-hour stimulation, sampled from a patient who received antiretroviral therapy. The cell subset or site tag for this specimen amounts to: CD40L-CD69- CD45RO-high memory CD4 T cells not responding to CMV lysate. The DNA sequence is TGTGCCAGCAGCTTTGCTACAGGGAACACTGAAGCTTTCTTT. Its protein reads: CASSFATGNTEAFF.